This entry lists 14 T cell receptor beta chains sequenced from one sample in a study of CD4 T cells in relation to SARS-CoV-2 and coronaviruses. The unexposed donors gave CD4+ T cells in about 2010-2019, prior to COVID-19. Isolation of CD4+ T cells took place after about 10 days in culture. Sequencing used immunoSEQ multiplex PCR; TCRdb keeps in-frame clones, though not all of them. The sample consists of tens of thousands of clones, about two thirds of them appearing once. These receptors' targets are unknown. Sequencing used CD4+ T cells from PBMCs, cultured in vitro. The receptor set was obtained from a human donor in good health.

In the case of this clone: Relative to the germline gene, one junction end is altered; a read error may explain this. The chain has TRBV24-1 and TRBJ2-7; D gene unclear. Germline CDR1 reads KGHDR; CDR2 reads SFDVKD. The CDR3 spans 13 residues. CDR3 sequence reads: CATSGATRIFYHF. The CDR3 DNA reads as TGTGCCACCAGTGGCGCTACCAGGATCTTTTACCACTTC.

This clone showed up just once. V and J are TRBV6-5 and TRBJ1-6; D is uncertain. The V end was cut by 4 bases, the J end by 6 bases, with 7 bases between. The CDR3 totals 13 residues. CDR1 MNHEY and CDR2 SVGAGI come from the germline V gene. CDR3 sequence reads: CASSWTGNSPLHF. The CDR3 DNA follows: TGTGCCAGCAGTTGGACCGGTAATTCACCCCTCCACTTT.

V gene TRBV3-1 (or the pseudogene TRBV3-2) combines with J gene TRBJ1-4; tentatively, D is TRBD1 (5 bases). The CDR3 sequence is 15 residues long. In germline, CDR1 is LGHDT, CDR2 YNNKEL (reference sequence). V lost 0 bases, J lost 8 bases, and 13 bases lay in between. The CDR3 sequence is CASSQESGSREKLFF. Here the CDR3 DNA reads TGTGCCAGCAGCCAAGAGTCAGGGTCCAGAGAAAAACTGTTTTTT.

The chain is built from TRBV18 and TRBJ2-7; D is ambiguous. CDR1 and CDR2 from the germline V gene are KGHSH and LQKENI. Trimming left V 5 bases short and J 3 bases short, with 8 bases between. The CDR3 has 12 amino acids. The CDR3 coding sequence is TGTGCCAGCTCAGGTGGTGACTACGAGCAGTACTTC. As protein: CASSGGDYEQYF.

The chain carries TRBV5-1 and TRBJ2-3, with TRBD2 matching over 7 bases. The CDR3 extends over 17 amino acids. V trimming: 0 bases; J trimming: 0 bases; junction bases outside the gene matches: 7. Germline CDR1 SGHRS, CDR2 YFSETQ. The CDR3 loop reads CASSLGPGGGSTDTQYF. The DNA for the CDR3 is TGCGCCAGCAGCTTGGGTCCCGGCGGGGGAAGCACAGATACGCAGTATTTT.

The genes are TRBV29-1 and TRBJ1-4, with D possibly TRBD1 on 6 matching bases. The CDR3 is 13 residues long. In germline, CDR1 is SQVTM, CDR2 ANQGSEA. The germline V and J ends were trimmed by 6 bases and 4 bases, with 12 bases remaining between them. CDR3 residues: CSVRTEYNEKLFF. CDR3 DNA sequence: TGCAGCGTGAGGACAGAATATAATGAAAAACTGTTTTTT. Together with reference TRBV29-1 and TRBJ1-4, the CDR3 gives the full variable domain: SAVISQKPSRDICQRGTSLTIQCQVDSQVTMMFWYRQQPGQSLTLIATANQGSEATYESGFVIDKFPISRPNLTFSTLTVSNMSPEDSSIYLCSVRTEYNEKLFFGSGTQLSVL.

This clone came up a few times. V is TRBV5-1 and J is TRBJ2-2, with no clear D. The germline V and J ends were trimmed by 1 base and 3 bases, with 10 bases remaining between them. Germline CDR1 reads SGHRS; CDR2 reads YFSETQ. This CDR3 contains 15 residues. CDR3 nucleotides: TGCGCCAGCAGCTTGTTGGGTGGAGACACCGGGGAGCTGTTTTTT. Its protein is CASSLLGGDTGELFF.

The chain has TRBV5-4 and TRBJ2-1; D gene uncertain. The CDR3 covers 15 residues. Trimming took off 2 bases at V and 0 bases at J, with 9 bases between the two ends. The germline gives CDR1 SGHNT, CDR2 YYREEE (reference sequence). The CDR3 DNA is TGTGCCAGCAGCTTTGACTTGAGCTCCTACAATGAGCAGTTCTTC. Protein product: CASSFDLSSYNEQFF. The full variable domain, with the rest looked up from reference TRBV5-4 and TRBJ2-1, is ETGVTQSPTHLIKTRGQQVTLRCSSQSGHNTVSWYQQALGQGPQFIFQYYREEENGRGNFPPRFSGLQFPNYSSELNVNALELDDSALYLCASSFDLSSYNEQFFGPGTRLTVL.

The chain carries TRBV19 and TRBJ2-1; 9 bases fit TRBD2. There are 14 residues in the CDR3. Germline V CDR1 and CDR2: LNHDA, SQIVND (reference sequence). Trimming cost V 6 bases and J 5 bases; bases outside gene matches: 5. Here the CDR3 reads CASRPSGDHNEQFF. The CDR3 nucleotides are TGTGCCAGTAGACCTAGCGGGGACCACAATGAGCAGTTCTTC.

CDR3 loop: CASSHYNEQFF. DNA of the CDR3: TGTGCCAGCAGCCACTACAATGAGCAGTTCTTC. This chain connects TRBV27 to TRBJ2-1; D is unclear. Germline lookup yields CDR1 MNHEY and CDR2 SMNVEV (reference sequence). Deletions cut 6 bases from V and 3 bases from J, with 3 bases between. The CDR3 covers 11 residues.

The chain links TRBV27 to TRBJ2-2, with 15 bases lining up with TRBD2. This CDR3 region has 17 residues. Germline V gene data show CDR1 as MNHEY and CDR2 as SMNVEV (reference sequence). V lost 6 bases to trimming and J lost 3 bases; unmatched junction nucleotides: 5. This chain's CDR3 is CASRRTSGGDYTGELFF. The CDR3 DNA reads TGTGCCAGCAGGCGGACTAGCGGGGGGGACTACACCGGGGAGCTGTTTTTT.

The chain carries TRBV7-3 and TRBJ2-3; no definite D call. Trimming took 4 bases from V and 2 from J, leaving 13 bases between them. The length of the CDR3 is 15 residues. Germline-derived CDR1 and CDR2 are SGHTA and FQGTGA. The CDR3 DNA reads as TGTGCCAGCAGCTCCCTCGGACCCCCCACAGATACGCAGTATTTT. Protein product: CASSSLGPPTDTQYF.

In its sample, this clone was seen a few times. The rearrangement links TRBV7-9 to TRBJ1-2, with D hard to call. The germline V and J ends were trimmed by 1 base and 8 bases, with 11 bases remaining between them. Germline V gene sequence: CDR1 SEHNR, CDR2 FQNEAQ (reference sequence). The CDR3 loop spans 13 amino acids. The CDR3 loop reads CASSLGESTGYTF. The CDR3 DNA sequence: TGTGCCAGCAGCTTAGGGGAATCAACAGGCTACACCTTC.

The table lists this clone with a count of one. CDR3 coding DNA: TGTGCCAGCAGCTTGGGAGTCGCTGAAGCTTTCTTT. This gives the protein CASSLGVAEAFF. V is TRBV7-8 and J is TRBJ1-1, with D unclear. The ends were cut back, 3 bases at V and 6 bases at J, with 8 bases in the middle. Germline V gives CDR1 SGHVS, CDR2 FQNEAQ. The CDR3 sequence is 12 residues long.